This record looks at one T cell receptor (beta chain) sequence and its context. CDR1 is MDHEN and CDR2 is SYDVKM in the germline V gene. The ends lost 4 bases at V and 5 bases at J; junction bases unmatched: 10. The CDR3 spans 16 residues. This entry is derived from a study of blood T cell repertoires in COVID-19. Data came from immunoSEQ multiplex PCR; TCRdb stores just in-frame clones and leaves some out. The table shows about 64,000 clones, with 75% to 95% occurring only once. Sequences were obtained from peripheral blood. J is TRBJ2-1 and V is TRBV28, with TRBD2 matching 8 bases. The clonotype comes from a woman of 80 years or more with active COVID-19. CDR3 bases: TGTGCCAGCAGTTCCGGGAGGGCCTTTGTTGACAATGAGCAGTTCTTC. The encoded protein is CASSSGRAFVDNEQFF.